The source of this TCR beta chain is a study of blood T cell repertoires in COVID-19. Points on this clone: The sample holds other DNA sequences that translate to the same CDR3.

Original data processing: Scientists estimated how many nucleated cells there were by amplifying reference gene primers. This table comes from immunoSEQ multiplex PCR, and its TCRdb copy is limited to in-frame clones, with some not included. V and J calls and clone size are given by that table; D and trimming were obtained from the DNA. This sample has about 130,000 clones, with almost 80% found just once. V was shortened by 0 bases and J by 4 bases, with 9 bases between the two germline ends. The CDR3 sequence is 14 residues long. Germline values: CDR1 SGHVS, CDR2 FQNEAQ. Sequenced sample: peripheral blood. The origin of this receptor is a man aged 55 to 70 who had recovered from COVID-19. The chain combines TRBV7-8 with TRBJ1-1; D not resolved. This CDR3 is CASSLAGEGTEAFF. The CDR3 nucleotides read TGTGCCAGCAGCTTAGCTGGGGAGGGCACTGAAGCTTTCTTT.